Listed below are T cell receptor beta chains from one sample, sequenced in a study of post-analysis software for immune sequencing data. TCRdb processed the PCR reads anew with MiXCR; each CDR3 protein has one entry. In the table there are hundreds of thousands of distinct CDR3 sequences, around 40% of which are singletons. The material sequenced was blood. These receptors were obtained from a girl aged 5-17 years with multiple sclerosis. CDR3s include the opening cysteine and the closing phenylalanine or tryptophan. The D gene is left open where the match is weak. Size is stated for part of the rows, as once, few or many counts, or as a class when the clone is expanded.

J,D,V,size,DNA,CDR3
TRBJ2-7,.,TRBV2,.,TGTGCCAGCAGAGCCGGGACCTTCTACGAGCAGTACTTC,CASRAGTFYEQYF
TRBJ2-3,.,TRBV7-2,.,TGTGCCAGCAGCTTAGTGGGAGGTTCATTTGCAACAGATACGCAGTATTTT,CASSLVGGSFATDTQYF
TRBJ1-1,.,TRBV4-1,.,TGCGCCAGCAGCCAAGGACGAACATCTATGAACACTGAAGCTTTCTTT,CASSQGRTSMNTEAFF
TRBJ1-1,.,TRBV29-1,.,TGCAGCGCGCAAATTGGGTCCATGAACACTGAAGCTTTCTTT,CSAQIGSMNTEAFF
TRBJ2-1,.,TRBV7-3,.,TGTGCCAGCAGCTCCGGGTATGTTCTTAGCGGCCGCTACAATGAGCAGTTCTTC,CASSSGYVLSGRYNEQFF
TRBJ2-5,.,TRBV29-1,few,TGCAGCGTTGGTTCTGACAGTACCCAAGAGACCCAGTACTTC,CSVGSDSTQETQYF
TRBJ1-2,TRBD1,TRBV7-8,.,TGTGCCAGCAGCCAGGGACAGGGAGTACGCTACACCTTC,CASSQGQGVRYTF
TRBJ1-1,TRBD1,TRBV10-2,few,TGCGCCACCGACAGGGAGGGCACTGAAGCTTTCTTT,CATDREGTEAFF
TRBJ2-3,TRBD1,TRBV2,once,TGTGCCAGCAGTCTACAGGGGGCGGGCACAGATACGCAGTATTTT,CASSLQGAGTDTQYF
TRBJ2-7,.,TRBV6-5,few,TGTGCCAGCAGATCTACACGTTTGTGGGAGCAGTACTTC,CASRSTRLWEQYF